The 11 T cell receptor beta chains listed next were all sequenced from one sample in a study of shared clonotypes between healthy human individuals. TCRdb's copy holds only in-frame clones and misses some; the assay was immunoSEQ multiplex PCR. The data hold about 2 million clones, with over 85% observed a single time. It was CD45RO-negative cells, positively selected for CCR7, that made up naive CD8 cells, with terminally differentiated effector memory CD45RA+ cells excluded. Specimen: naive CD8+ T cells sorted from blood. The receptors were gathered from a man between 18 and 35 years old in good health.

This clone is a singleton in its sample. This rearrangement joins TRBV27 to TRBJ2-3; 10 bases are shared with TRBD2. The V segment lost 5 bases and the J segment 4 bases; nucleotides outside the gene matches: 6. The germline V gene encodes CDR1 MNHEY and CDR2 SMNVEV (reference sequence). The CDR3 consists of 15 residues. CDR3 amino acids: CASSDLAGAADTQYF. CDR3 DNA: TGTGCCAGCAGTGATCTAGCGGGAGCCGCAGATACGCAGTATTTT.

The V gene is TRBV11-2, the J gene TRBJ1-5; 7 bases fit TRBD1. Germline CDR1 is SGHAT and CDR2 is FQNNGV. The CDR3 covers 15 residues. The V segment lost 4 bases and the J segment 4 bases; nucleotides outside the gene matches: 7. The CDR3 here is CASSSGQAPNQPQHF. CDR3 coding DNA: TGTGCCAGCAGCTCCGGACAGGCTCCTAATCAGCCCCAGCATTTT.

For this clone: Other nucleotide sequences in the sample specify the same CDR3. The V and J genes are TRBV9 and TRBJ2-2, with TRBD2 matching over 12 bases. The CDR3 runs to 15 residues. V dropped 3 bases and J dropped 4; count of bases not matched to a gene: 1. The germline gives CDR1 SGDLS, CDR2 YYNGEE. DNA of the CDR3: TGTGCCAGCAGCGAGGGACTAGCGGGCACCGGGGAGCTGTTTTTT. Its protein is CASSEGLAGTGELFF. Looking up the rest from reference TRBV9 and TRBJ2-2 gives the full variable domain: DSGVTQTPKHLITATGQRVTLRCSPRSGDLSVYWYQQSLDQGLQFLIQYYNGEERAKGNILERFSAQQFPDLHSELNLSSLELGDSALYFCASSEGLAGTGELFFGEGSRLTVL.

This sequence joins TRBV29-1 and TRBJ2-7, with D hard to call. In germline, CDR1 is SQVTM, CDR2 ANQGSEA. CDR3 length: 12 amino acids. Trimming removed 7 bases from V and 2 bases from J, with 12 bases in between. The DNA for the CDR3 is TGCAGCGCTCATGGTGGGGCCTACGAGCAGTACTTC. Its protein is CSAHGGAYEQYF.

The chain has TRBV7-3 and TRBJ2-5, with TRBD2 identical over 8 bases. Germline lookup yields CDR1 SGHTA and CDR2 FQGTGA. The CDR3 is 15 residues long. V lost 3 bases to trimming and J lost 4 bases; unmatched junction nucleotides: 7. The CDR3 DNA is TGTGCCAGCAGCTTGTCCGGGGGGGCCGGAGAGACCCAGTACTTC. Its translation: CASSLSGGAGETQYF.

The rearrangement joins TRBV6-5 to TRBJ2-7; D uncertain. This CDR3 is built from 12 residues. V shed 5 bases and J shed 3 bases, with 8 bases lying between them. Germline values: CDR1 MNHEY, CDR2 SVGAGI. As DNA, the CDR3 is TGTGCCAGCAGTGACGCCTTCTACGAGCAGTACTTC. It yields the protein CASSDAFYEQYF.

This clone has only one observation. The V call is TRBV7-9, the J call TRBJ2-1; 7 positions agree with TRBD2. V lost 3 bases to trimming and J lost 2 bases; unmatched junction nucleotides: 10. The germline V gene encodes CDR1 SEHNR and CDR2 FQNEAQ (reference sequence). The CDR3 covers 17 residues. The CDR3 sequence is CASSFRGVGGPYNEQFF. The CDR3 nucleotides are TGTGCCAGCAGCTTTCGGGGGGTTGGCGGACCCTACAATGAGCAGTTCTTC.

This rearrangement joins TRBV9 to TRBJ2-1, with 7 bases aligning to TRBD2. Germline V CDR1 and CDR2: SGDLS, YYNGEE. Trimming took 2 bases from V and 3 from J; bases not matched to a gene: 8. CDR3 length equals 16 residues. The CDR3 loop is CASSVGGSSGYNEQFF. In DNA, the CDR3 is TGTGCCAGCAGCGTTGGCGGGTCTAGCGGCTACAATGAGCAGTTCTTC.

In the case of this clone: Other nucleotide sequences in the sample specify the same CDR3. V is TRBV7-9 and J is TRBJ2-7; D possibly corresponds to TRBD2 (6 bases). The V gene lost 2 bases and the J gene lost 1 base, with 9 bases spanning the gap. There are 14 residues in the CDR3. Germline loops: CDR1 SEHNR, CDR2 FQNEAQ (reference sequence). CDR3: CASSLSGESYEQYF. In nucleotides, the CDR3 is TGTGCCAGCAGCTTATCGGGAGAATCCTACGAGCAGTACTTC.

The gene calls are TRBV29-1 and TRBJ1-5; tentatively, D is TRBD1 (6 bases). This CDR3 has 14 amino acids. V lost 4 bases and J 2 bases, leaving 12 bases between the germline ends. Germline V gene data show CDR1 as SQVTM and CDR2 as ANQGSEA. CDR3 sequence (DNA): TGCAGCGTTGGGGGGTCAGGGGGCAATCAGCCCCAGCATTTT. Translated: CSVGGSGGNQPQHF.

This clone appeared a single time. The chain employs TRBV5-6 and TRBJ1-5; 8 positions match TRBD1. Germline V gene sequence: CDR1 SGHDT, CDR2 YYEEEE. Trimming at V came to 0 bases and at J to 5 bases, leaving 1 base not matched to a gene. There are 14 residues in the CDR3. The CDR3 bases are TGTGCCAGCAGCTTGGGGGGACAGGATCAGCCCCAGCATTTT. Protein sequence: CASSLGGQDQPQHF.